The 29 T cell receptor beta chains below come from one sample, sequenced in a study of a mutant IDH1 vaccine in newly diagnosed glioma (dated by TCRdb to 2020 to 2022). In light of the paper, this sample's time point label describes: baseline, week 1 (first vaccination visit). Explained via the paper, the treatment or condition label denotes: pre-vaccination baseline after standard-of-care therapy. The library was prepared using the immunoSEQ multiplex PCR assay. TCRdb stores this immuneACCESS table with in-frame sequences only. Part of the clones is absent; in the studies checked, under half of the shortfall reflects unresolved V genes, and no reason is known for the rest. The table for this sample lists 30,000 to 40,000 clones; 75% to 85% of them were counted only once. The ten largest clones add up to just over 9% of the sample. The sequenced sample was PBMCs, obtained from a glioma patient treated with radiotherapy, temozolomide or both. These receptors all stem from a man aged 40-49 years with glioma. Some clones in this sample may be carry-over from other donors' samples.

A few counts support this clone. The CDR3 DNA reads TGTGCCAGCAGCTTGGTGGGGGCCGGGGAGCTGTTTTTT. Its translation: CASSLVGAGELFF. The chain employs TRBV5-4 and TRBJ2-2; D possibly uses TRBD1 or TRBD2 (5 bases each). V was trimmed by 0 bases and J by 6 bases, leaving 6 bases between them. Germline V gene data show CDR1 as SGHNT and CDR2 as YYREEE (reference sequence). CDR3 length: 13 residues.

This clone came up a few times. The chain is built from TRBV28 and TRBJ2-7; no clear D gene. In germline, CDR1 is MDHEN, CDR2 SYDVKM. Between the trimmed V and J ends, which lost 3 bases and 0 bases, there was a span of 15 bases. The CDR3 is made up of 16 amino acids. CDR3 DNA: TGTGCCAGCAGTTTTTCGTACGGGCCTAGCTCCTACGAGCAGTACTTC. It translates to CASSFSYGPSSYEQYF.

The V and J genes are TRBV5-4 and TRBJ2-1, with 9 bases lining up with TRBD2. V was pared by 4 bases and J by 9 bases, with 14 bases of the junction left unmatched. CDR1 SGHNT and CDR2 YYREEE come from the germline V gene (reference sequence). There are 16 residues in the CDR3. The CDR3 DNA follows: TGTGCCAGCAGCGCCCCCAGGTTAGCGGGGGCGGGTGAGCAGTTCTTC. It translates to CASSAPRLAGAGEQFF.

This clone has only a few counts. The DNA of the CDR3 is TGCGCCAGCAGGACGGAGGGTACTGAAGCTTTCTTT. Encoded protein: CASRTEGTEAFF. The chain recombines TRBV10-1 with TRBJ1-1; D gene ambiguous. Germline V gene sequence: CDR1 WNHNN, CDR2 SYGVQD (reference sequence). V was pared by 6 bases and J by 5 bases, with 10 bases between. This CDR3 has 12 residues.

J is TRBJ1-1 and V is TRBV6-5; weak D call: TRBD1 (6 bases). Germline V CDR1 and CDR2: MNHEY, SVGAGI. The CDR3 has 16 amino acids. V lost 2 bases to trimming and J lost 3 bases, with 16 bases between them. The DNA of the CDR3 is TGTGCCAGCAGTTACCCTGGGACACTCACTCACACTGAAGCTTTCTTT. Amino acids: CASSYPGTLTHTEAFF.

This clone has just a few counts. The V and J genes are TRBV11-2 and TRBJ2-1; D is uncertain. The germline CDR1 and CDR2 sequences are SGHAT and FQNNGV. Trimming stripped 5 bases from V and 7 bases from J, with 18 bases between. The CDR3 sequence is 15 residues long. The CDR3 loop is CASSHRSGGMNEQFF. CDR3 sequence (DNA): TGTGCCAGCAGCCACCGCTCGGGTGGGATGAATGAGCAGTTCTTC.

The table lists this clone with a few counts. The rearrangement joins TRBV6-6 to TRBJ1-1, with 9 bases lining up with TRBD1. After removal of 7 bases from V and 4 bases from J, the junction contained 7 bases not matched to a gene. The CDR3 loop spans 14 amino acids. Per germline, CDR1 MNHNY and CDR2 SVGAGI (reference sequence). CDR3 nucleotides: TGTGCCAGCATTAGACAGGGGGATGGCACTGAAGCTTTCTTT. It is translated as CASIRQGDGTEAFF.

The chain couples TRBV6-4 to TRBJ1-5, with 7 bases lining up with TRBD1. V trimming: 4 bases; J trimming: 7 bases; junction bases outside the gene matches: 4. Germline values: CDR1 MRHNA, CDR2 SNTAGT. This CDR3 contains 13 residues. The CDR3, as DNA: TGTGCCAGCAGTGGCGACAGGGACCAGCCCCAGCATTTT. The encoded protein is CASSGDRDQPQHF.

The chain is built from TRBV5-1 and TRBJ2-7; TRBD1 matches at 8 bases. CDR1 and CDR2 (germline): SGHRS, YFSETQ. V gave up 7 bases and J gave up 0 bases; unmatched junction bases: 6. The CDR3 is 14 residues long. The CDR3 nucleotides read TGCGCCAGCGGAGACGGGACAGGCTCCTACGAGCAGTACTTC. Its protein is CASGDGTGSYEQYF. Complete variable domain (other parts from reference TRBV5-1 and TRBJ2-7): KAGVTQTPRYLIKTRGQQVTLSCSPISGHRSVSWYQQTPGQGLQFLFEYFSETQRNKGNFPGRFSGRQFSNSRSEMNVSTLELGDSALYLCASGDGTGSYEQYFGPGTRLTVT.

The rearrangement uses TRBV28 and TRBJ2-3; 11 bases are shared with TRBD2. The CDR3 extends over 14 amino acids. The germline V gene has CDR1 MDHEN and CDR2 SYDVKM. V was clipped by 6 bases and J by 2 bases; unmatched bases: 1. CDR3 in amino acids: CASRTSGDTDTQYF. The CDR3 DNA sequence: TGTGCCAGCAGGACTAGCGGGGACACAGATACGCAGTATTTT.

The V gene is TRBV9, the J gene TRBJ2-2; the D call may be TRBD1 or TRBD2 (6 bases each). With 4 bases removed from V and 7 bases from J, the gap between germline ends came to 17 bases. The CDR3 consists of 15 residues. CDR1 SGDLS and CDR2 YYNGEE come from the germline V gene. CDR3 amino acids: CASSPPGGLSGELFF. CDR3 bases: TGTGCCAGCAGCCCCCCTGGGGGGCTCAGCGGGGAGCTGTTTTTT.

The chain recombines TRBV2 with TRBJ1-2; the D is unclear. Germline CDR1 reads SNHLY; CDR2 reads FYNNEI. CDR3 length: 11 residues. Deletions cut 8 bases from V and 3 bases from J, with 7 bases between. This chain's CDR3 is CASQVDYGYTF. Here the CDR3 DNA reads TGTGCCAGCCAAGTAGACTATGGCTACACCTTC. The full variable domain, completed using reference TRBV2 and TRBJ1-2, is EPEVTQTPSHQVTQMGQEVILRCVPISNHLYFYWYRQILGQKVEFLVSFYNNEISEKSEIFDDQFSVERPDGSNFTLKIRSTKLEDSAMYFCASQVDYGYTFGSGTRLTVV.

The chain couples TRBV6-6 to TRBJ1-1; D is unresolved. The CDR3 runs 15 residues. Germline V gene lookup returns CDR1 MNHNY and CDR2 SVGAGI (reference sequence). Trimming cost V 6 bases and J 2 bases, with 16 bases left between them. CDR3 sequence (DNA): TGTGCCAGCAGGGAACGGGTTGTCATCAACACTGAAGCTTTCTTT. Translation: CASRERVVINTEAFF.

This chain uses TRBV19 with TRBJ1-6, with a tentative D call TRBD1 (6 bases). The CDR3 contains 16 residues. CDR1 and CDR2 from the germline V gene are LNHDA and SQIVND (reference sequence). Trimming shortened V by 6 bases and J by 10 bases, and 22 bases separated the two germline ends. The DNA of the CDR3 is TGTGCCAGTAGGGAAACGAGGGGGTTCAATTACTCACCCCTCCACTTT. Its protein is CASRETRGFNYSPLHF.

This chain connects TRBV9 to TRBJ2-7; the D is unclear. Germline V gene sequence: CDR1 SGDLS, CDR2 YYNGEE. CDR3 length equals 15 residues. V was clipped by 0 bases and J by 0 bases, with 10 bases between them. As DNA, the CDR3 is TGTGCCAGCAGCGTAGGGGCCACCAGCTCCTACGAGCAGTACTTC. Amino acid sequence: CASSVGATSSYEQYF.

The rearrangement links TRBV5-1 to TRBJ1-2, with 7 bases matching TRBD1. The germline gives CDR1 SGHRS, CDR2 YFSETQ. The length of the CDR3 is 13 residues. The ends lost 3 bases at V and 6 bases at J; junction bases unmatched: 5. CDR3 sequence (DNA): TGCGCCAGCAGCTCCGAGACAGGGAATGGCTACACCTTC. It codes for CASSSETGNGYTF.

V usage is TRBV30 and J usage is TRBJ1-3, with unresolved D. Per the germline V gene, CDR1 is GTSNPN and CDR2 is SVGIG (reference sequence). The CDR3 length is 14 residues. Trimming pared 0 bases from V and 3 bases from J, leaving 9 bases between. The CDR3 coding sequence is TGTGCCTGGAGTGTATCTGGAATTGGAAACACCATATATTTT. Its protein is CAWSVSGIGNTIYF.

This sequence joins TRBV5-6 and TRBJ1-4; TRBD1 aligns across 7 bases. Germline V CDR1 and CDR2: SGHDT, YYEEEE. Trimming cost V 1 base and J 3 bases; bases outside gene matches: 3. The CDR3 has 15 amino acids. The CDR3 bases are TGTGCCAGCAGCTTGTGGGGACAGCCTAATGAAAAACTGTTTTTT. Protein sequence: CASSLWGQPNEKLFF. Looking up the rest from reference TRBV5-6 and TRBJ1-4 gives the full variable domain: DAGVTQSPTHLIKTRGQQVTLRCSPKSGHDTVSWYQQALGQGPQFIFQYYEEEERQRGNFPDRFSGHQFPNYSSELNVNALLLGDSALYLCASSLWGQPNEKLFFGSGTQLSVL.

The J gene is TRBJ2-7, the V gene TRBV7-2, with D uncertain. CDR1 is SGHTA and CDR2 is FQGNSA in the germline V gene. This CDR3 is built from 13 residues. Trimming removed 4 bases from V and 2 bases from J, with 9 bases in between. The CDR3 DNA reads as TGTGCCAGCAGCTCCGAGGCCCCCTACGAGCAGTACTTC. As protein: CASSSEAPYEQYF. Using reference TRBV7-2 and TRBJ2-7 for the parts outside the CDR3, the full variable domain is GAGVSQSPSNKVTEKGKDVELRCDPISGHTALYWYRQSLGQGLEFLIYFQGNSAPDKSGLPSDRFSAERTGGSVSTLTIQRTQQEDSAVYLCASSSEAPYEQYFGPGTRLTVT.

J is TRBJ2-3 and V is TRBV2; weak D call: TRBD2 (5 bases). The germline V gene encodes CDR1 SNHLY and CDR2 FYNNEI. This CDR3 comprises 14 residues. The V and J ends lost 8 bases and 2 bases respectively, with 14 bases between them. CDR3: CASAIRGATDTQYF. In DNA, the CDR3 is TGTGCCAGCGCCATCCGGGGAGCCACAGATACGCAGTATTTT. The variable domain in full, with the rest retrieved from reference TRBV2 and TRBJ2-3, is EPEVTQTPSHQVTQMGQEVILRCVPISNHLYFYWYRQILGQKVEFLVSFYNNEISEKSEIFDDQFSVERPDGSNFTLKIRSTKLEDSAMYFCASAIRGATDTQYFGPGTRLTVL.

The chain uses TRBV29-1 and TRBJ1-1; D not certain. The germline V gene encodes CDR1 SQVTM and CDR2 ANQGSEA. The length of the CDR3 is 11 residues. Deletions cut 2 bases from V and 5 bases from J, with 6 bases between. DNA for the CDR3: TGCAGCGTTGAACTGGGAACTGAAGCTTTCTTT. Encoded protein: CSVELGTEAFF.

This clone was seen a few times. The V call is TRBV30, the J call TRBJ1-5; perhaps TRBD1 as D (6 bases). The CDR3 spans 15 residues. CDR1 and CDR2 from the germline V gene are GTSNPN and SVGIG (reference sequence). Trimming removed 3 bases from V and 4 bases from J, with 16 bases in between. Written as DNA, the CDR3 is TGTGCCTGGAGCTTGGGGGGGGCAGGGAATCAGCCCCAGCATTTT. Its protein product is CAWSLGGAGNQPQHF.

This chain uses TRBV6-4 with TRBJ2-3, with 11 bases fitting TRBD2. The V gene's germline CDR1 is MRHNA and CDR2 SNTAGT. The V segment lost 2 bases and the J segment 4 bases; nucleotides outside the gene matches: 2. This CDR3 is 15 amino acids long. The CDR3 is CASSDTSGGPDTQYF. CDR3 nucleotide sequence: TGTGCCAGCAGTGACACTAGCGGGGGTCCAGATACGCAGTATTTT.

The chain links TRBV7-2 to TRBJ1-2, with D uncertain. The CDR3 contains 13 residues. Trimming shortened V by 3 bases and J by 4 bases, and 9 bases separated the two germline ends. Germline loops: CDR1 SGHTA, CDR2 FQGNSA. CDR3 sequence: CASSLTPGYGYTF. The DNA for the CDR3 is TGTGCCAGCAGCTTGACCCCGGGCTATGGCTACACCTTC.

The chain combines TRBV6-1 with TRBJ1-5, with D tentatively TRBD1 (5 bases). CDR3 size: 14 residues. The V and J ends lost 7 bases and 5 bases respectively, with 15 bases between them. Looked up from germline, CDR1 is MNHNS and CDR2 is SASEGT. The CDR3 protein is CASTHNVGDQPQHF. CDR3 sequence (DNA): TGTGCCAGCACTCACAATGTGGGGGATCAGCCCCAGCATTTT.

The chain joins TRBV28 to TRBJ2-5; D tentatively fits TRBD1 or TRBD2 (5 bases each). Germline V gene data show CDR1 as MDHEN and CDR2 as SYDVKM. With 4 bases removed from V and 5 bases from J, the gap between germline ends came to 5 bases. The CDR3 length is 11 residues. CDR3 in amino acids: CASSWGETQYF. CDR3 nucleotides: TGTGCCAGCAGTTGGGGGGAGACCCAGTACTTC.

This clone was detected once. CDR3 nucleotides: TGTGCCTGGAAACTCCCAGGGCTACAGGGTCGTGGGGGATATGGCTACACCTTC. Its protein is CAWKLPGLQGRGGYGYTF. The rearrangement links TRBV30 to TRBJ1-2, with D maybe TRBD1 (6 bases). CDR3 length: 18 residues. Trimming removed 4 bases from V and 5 bases from J, with 29 bases in between. Germline CDR1 is GTSNPN and CDR2 is SVGIG (reference sequence).

This clone was seen a few times. J is TRBJ1-1 and V is TRBV2; maybe TRBD1 (5 bases). The ends were cut back, 4 bases at V and 10 bases at J, with 16 bases in the middle. Looked up from germline, CDR1 is SNHLY and CDR2 is FYNNEI. The CDR3 consists of 13 residues. As DNA, the CDR3 is TGTGCCAGCAGTGTAGGTCAGGGCGGTAGAGCTTTCTTT. Translation gives CASSVGQGGRAFF.

V and J are TRBV18 and TRBJ1-1; D may be TRBD1 (5 bases). V lost 4 bases and J 1 base, leaving 10 bases between the germline ends. The CDR3 consists of 14 residues. The germline V gene has CDR1 KGHSH and CDR2 LQKENI. The CDR3 loop reads CASSQATENTEAFF. CDR3 coding DNA: TGTGCCAGCTCACAAGCGACAGAGAACACTGAAGCTTTCTTT.